The 9 T cell receptor beta chains listed next were all sequenced from one sample in a study of T cells in Graves' hyperthyroidism and ophthalmopathy. Amplified TCR beta CDR3 regions came from RNA transcripts. Initially, a first-round RT-PCR of the TCR CDR3 employed the HTBI primer set. TCRdb re-called the multiplex PCR reads with MiXCR, one entry per CDR3 protein. The repertoire has hundreds of thousands of distinct CDR3 sequences, around 39% of them found once; the top ten carry around 9.3%. Sequencing input: blood. The receptors originated from a man aged 18-30 years with Graves' hyperthyroidism.

The genes are TRBV11-2 and TRBJ1-5, with a possible D match to TRBD1 (5 bases). Trimming left V 5 bases short and J 3 bases short, with 11 bases between. Looked up from germline, CDR1 is SGHAT and CDR2 is FQNNGV. The CDR3 has 14 residues. The CDR3 protein is CASSPLGVNQPQHF. The CDR3 region has the DNA TGTGCCAGCAGCCCCCTGGGGGTCAATCAGCCCCAGCATTTT. The whole variable domain, filled in from reference TRBV11-2 and TRBJ1-5, reads EAGVAQSPRYKIIEKRQSVAFWCNPISGHATLYWYQQILGQGPKLLIQFQNNGVVDDSQLPKDRFSAERLKGVDSTLKIQPAKLEDSAVYLCASSPLGVNQPQHFGDGTRLSIL.

V usage is TRBV6-5 and J usage is TRBJ2-7; a possible D gene is TRBD2 (6 bases). V lost 7 bases and J 0 bases, leaving 16 bases between the germline ends. Per the germline V gene, CDR1 is MNHEY and CDR2 is SVGAGI. The CDR3 has 15 residues. DNA of the CDR3: TGTGCCAGCACCACGTGGAGGGAACCCTCCTACGAGCAGTACTTC. It codes for CASTTWREPSYEQYF.

As for this clonotype: Lacking the conserved final phenylalanine or tryptophan, this CDR3 likely reflects a read error. The DNA is omitted, as the CDR3 cannot be located on it reliably, and the CDR3 follows TCRdb's listing. V usage is TRBV4-3 and J usage is TRBJ2-7. Looked up from germline, CDR1 is LGHNA and CDR2 is YSLEER. Inclusive of both ends, the CDR3 amounts to 8 amino acids. This CDR3 is CASSQEEL.

The chain employs TRBV7-9 and TRBJ1-2, with D possibly matching TRBD1 (6 bases). The CDR3 is 11 amino acids. With 3 bases removed from V and 13 bases from J, the gap between germline ends came to 12 bases. Germline loops: CDR1 SEHNR, CDR2 FQNEAQ (reference sequence). CDR3 bases: TGTGCCAGCAGCTTGGGGGGCCCCCTCACCTTC. It is translated as CASSLGGPLTF.

The chain joins TRBV19 to TRBJ1-1, with unresolved D. The germline V gene encodes CDR1 LNHDA and CDR2 SQIVND (reference sequence). CDR3 length: 13 amino acids. V was pared by 4 bases and J by 8 bases, with 14 bases between. CDR3 protein: CASSTEGNYEAFF. The CDR3 DNA reads as TGTGCCAGTAGTACAGAAGGCAACTACGAAGCTTTCTTT.

This clonotype was detected a few times. This chain links TRBV5-4 with TRBJ1-6; 8 positions match TRBD1. Germline V CDR1 and CDR2: SGHNT, YYREEE (reference sequence). J gave up 8 bases and V 4 bases, and 8 bases lay outside the gene matches. CDR3 size: 15 residues. The CDR3 here is CASSQAETGDSPLHF. In DNA form, the CDR3 reads TGTGCCAGCAGCCAAGCAGAGACAGGGGATTCACCCCTCCACTTT.

The chain links TRBV27 to TRBJ1-2; 8 bases match TRBD1. CDR3 size: 12 residues. Germline CDR1 reads MNHEY; CDR2 reads SMNVEV (reference sequence). The J segment lost 3 bases and the V segment lost 7 bases, leaving 1 base of the junction unmatched. CDR3 amino acids: CASKTGDYGYTF. The CDR3 nucleotides are TGTGCCAGCAAGACAGGGGACTATGGCTACACCTTC.

This clonotype has only a few counts. V is TRBV6-5 and J is TRBJ2-5, with a tentative D call TRBD2 (6 bases). This CDR3 spans 13 amino acids. Trimming removed 7 bases from V and 5 bases from J, with 14 bases in between. From germline, CDR1 is MNHEY and CDR2 SVGAGI. The CDR3 sequence: CASTRGALETQYF. CDR3 nucleotide sequence: TGTGCCAGCACACGCGGGGCTTTGGAGACCCAGTACTTC.

This clonotype was seen a handful of times. This sequence joins TRBV19 and TRBJ2-7; the match to TRBD1 covers 8 bases. This CDR3 comprises 14 residues. The J segment lost 0 bases and the V segment lost 11 bases, leaving 9 bases of the junction unmatched. Germline CDR1 reads LNHDA; CDR2 reads SQIVND (reference sequence). In nucleotides, the CDR3 is TGTGCCGGCGGACAGGGATGGGGCTCCTACGAGCAGTACTTC. It encodes CAGGQGWGSYEQYF.